This T cell receptor beta chain was captured in a study of T cell repertoires in cytomegalovirus infection. About the research overall: CMV infection plus the matching HLA type was flagged by public TCR beta signatures. Regarding the study as a whole: What dominated the ex vivo response were HLA-C-restricted CMV-specific TCR beta clonotypes. Frequencies of public TCR beta families were cumulated, and this identified carriers of CMV plus the relevant HLA.

To note about this clonotype: Its specificity is unknown.

TCRdb itself ran the reads through MiXCR, one entry per CDR3 protein. The data show a few hundred thousand distinct CDR3 sequences, with roughly an eighth seen just once and 8.8% held by the top ten. V lost 5 bases, J lost 8 bases, and 10 bases lay in between. From germline, CDR1 is KGHSH and CDR2 LQKENI. The CDR3 is 12 amino acids. This clonotype originated in a human donor in good health (CMV status not recorded). Some clones in this sample may be carry-over from other donors' samples. V usage is TRBV18 and J usage is TRBJ1-3; no clear D gene. The material sequenced was PBMCs. The CDR3 is CASSSKADTIYF. Here the CDR3 DNA reads TGTGCCAGCTCATCCAAGGCGGACACCATATATTTT. The whole variable domain, filled in from reference TRBV18 and TRBJ1-3, reads NAGVMQNPRHLVRRRGQEARLRCSPMKGHSHVYWYRQLPEEGLKFMVYLQKENIIDESGMPKERFSAEFPKEGPSILRIQQVVRGDSAAYFCASSSKADTIYFGEGSWLTVV.